A single sample gave rise to the 8 T cell receptor beta chains below, sequenced in a study of blood T cell repertoires in COVID-19. Sequencing used immunoSEQ multiplex PCR; TCRdb keeps in-frame clones, though not all of them. Among about 130,000 clones listed, about 82% were seen once. The sample was peripheral blood. The receptors derive from a human donor in a cohort sampled during active COVID-19.

V gene TRBV6-5 combines with J gene TRBJ1-2; 9 bases are a match to TRBD1. V was pared by 6 bases and J by 8 bases, with 4 bases of the junction left unmatched. Germline-derived CDR1 and CDR2 are MNHEY and SVGAGI. There are 12 residues in the CDR3. The CDR3 is CASRYRGQGYTF. CDR3 coding DNA: TGTGCCAGCAGGTACAGGGGGCAAGGCTACACCTTC.

This rearrangement joins TRBV11-2 to TRBJ2-7; tentatively, D is TRBD1 (5 bases). Trimming shortened V by 0 bases and J by 0 bases, and 12 bases separated the two germline ends. This CDR3 is built from 16 residues. The germline V gene has CDR1 SGHAT and CDR2 FQNNGV. The CDR3, as DNA: TGTGCCAGCAGCTTAGAAGTGTCCAGGGCCTCCTACGAGCAGTACTTC. This encodes CASSLEVSRASYEQYF.

The chain recombines TRBV14 with TRBJ1-1; 9 bases line up with TRBD1. With 4 bases clipped from V and 2 bases from J, the junction kept 14 bases outside the gene matches. Germline V gene sequence: CDR1 SGHDN, CDR2 FVKESK. This CDR3 contains 18 residues. DNA for the CDR3: TGTGCCAGCAGCCGCCGGACAGGGGCTGGGTTTGGCAACACTGAAGCTTTCTTT. Translated: CASSRRTGAGFGNTEAFF.

The rearrangement links TRBV28 to TRBJ1-5; no clear D gene. Germline V CDR1 and CDR2: MDHEN, SYDVKM. V lost 2 bases and J lost 4, with 6 bases in between. The length of the CDR3 is 13 residues. The CDR3 DNA reads as TGTGCCAGCAGTTTACCATTGAATCAGCCCCAGCATTTT. Amino acids: CASSLPLNQPQHF.

The chain recombines TRBV7-9 with TRBJ2-7, with a tentative D call TRBD1 (5 bases). CDR3 length equals 13 residues. Per germline, CDR1 SEHNR and CDR2 FQNEAQ (reference sequence). Deletions cut 5 bases from V and 3 bases from J, with 11 bases between. The CDR3 protein is CASSATALYEQYF. The CDR3 bases are TGTGCCAGCAGCGCGACAGCCCTCTACGAGCAGTACTTC.

The V and J genes are TRBV5-4 and TRBJ1-4, with a tentative D call TRBD1 (6 bases). Germline V CDR1 and CDR2: SGHNT, YYREEE (reference sequence). Trimming shortened V by 3 bases and J by 0 bases, and 12 bases separated the two germline ends. The CDR3 runs 16 residues. The chain's CDR3 is CASSSGQTATNEKLFF. CDR3 in DNA: TGTGCCAGCAGCTCGGGACAAACGGCAACTAATGAAAAACTGTTTTTT. Full variable domain (remainder filled in from reference TRBV5-4 and TRBJ1-4): ETGVTQSPTHLIKTRGQQVTLRCSSQSGHNTVSWYQQALGQGPQFIFQYYREEENGRGNFPPRFSGLQFPNYSSELNVNALELDDSALYLCASSSGQTATNEKLFFGSGTQLSVL.

A single count supports this clone. The V gene is TRBV19, the J gene TRBJ2-2; tentative D call: TRBD2 (6 bases). Trimming took 2 bases from V and 4 from J, leaving 11 bases between them. The CDR3 length is 15 residues. CDR1 is LNHDA and CDR2 is SQIVND in the germline V gene (reference sequence). In DNA form, the CDR3 reads TGTGCCAGTAGTATAAAGGGACTTCCCACCGGGGAGCTGTTTTTT. It codes for CASSIKGLPTGELFF.

The rearrangement uses TRBV27 and TRBJ2-3, with a tentative D call TRBD2 (5 bases). Trimming pared 6 bases from V and 2 bases from J, leaving 18 bases between. This CDR3 spans 16 amino acids. In germline, CDR1 is MNHEY, CDR2 SMNVEV (reference sequence). CDR3 loop: CASSRRGRANTDTQYF. In DNA form, the CDR3 reads TGTGCCAGCAGCCGCAGAGGGCGGGCTAACACAGATACGCAGTATTTT.